This T cell receptor (beta chain) came from a study of shared clonotypes between healthy human individuals. The CDR3 loop spans 12 amino acids. Trimming cost V 8 bases and J 3 bases; bases outside gene matches: 4. Germline V gene data show CDR1 as MNHNS and CDR2 as SASEGT. Of note for this clone: At the DNA level, this CDR3 is encoded by other sequences in the same sample as well.

The table came from immunoSEQ multiplex PCR; TCRdb's copy has only in-frame clones and leaves some out. The repertoire holds a few million clones, with 90% to 95% as singletons. This TCR was recovered from a man between 18 and 29 years old in good health. This chain links TRBV6-1 with TRBJ2-7; the match to TRBD1 covers 7 bases. Specimen: naive CD4+ T cells sorted from blood. The subset: CD45RA+ positively selected. The CDR3 region has the DNA TGTGCCAGCGGACGGGACAGCTACGAGCAGTACTTC. Translating it yields CASGRDSYEQYF.